A selection of T cell receptor beta chains follows, all from one sample in a study of regulatory T cells in long-lasting Graves disease. One entry per CDR3 protein, called by TCRdb with MiXCR from the multiplex PCR reads. The table includes 400,000 to 500,000 distinct CDR3 sequences, roughly 15% detected once. This sample was shared with a second study, whose subject was T cells in Graves' hyperthyroidism and ophthalmopathy.

This material consisted of peripheral blood mononuclear cells (PBMCs), taken at new diagnosis, from a patient treated with antithyroid drugs. The receptor source for this set is a woman aged 25-40 years with Graves disease. The CDR3 runs from the conserved cysteine through the conserved F or W. A D gene is named only where the DNA matches it firmly. Size tells how often a clone was seen (once, few, many) or the class of an expanded clone, and some rows leave it out.

J	V	size	D	DNA	CDR3
TRBJ2-3	TRBV20-1	many	TRBD2	TGCAGTGCTAGAAGACTAGCGGGGAGCACAGATACGCAGTATTTT	CSARRLAGSTDTQYF
TRBJ1-1	TRBV11-2	NA	TRBD1	TGTGCCAGCAGCCAATCTAGGGGGCTGGTGAACACTGAAGCTTTCTTT	CASSQSRGLVNTEAFF
TRBJ2-3	TRBV20-1	NA	NA	TGCAGTGCTAGAGACGCTAGATCCAGAACAGATACGCAGTATTTT	CSARDARSRTDTQYF
TRBJ2-1	TRBV10-3	few	NA	TGTGCCATCAGTGAGGGAATCCCCTACAATGAGCAGTTCTTC	CAISEGIPYNEQFF
TRBJ1-6	TRBV6-1	NA	NA	TGTGCGCACGAGGAGTCCTCCTATAATTCACCCCTCCACTTT	CAHEESSYNSPLHF
TRBJ2-3	TRBV18	many	NA	TGTGCCAGCTCATCCATAGTAGATACGCAGTATTTT	CASSSIVDTQYF
TRBJ2-1	TRBV20-1	NA	TRBD2	TGCAGTGCTAACTCCCCTCCCGGAACTAGCGGGAGTTCCTACAATGAGCAGTTCTTC	CSANSPPGTSGSSYNEQFF
TRBJ2-7	TRBV29-1	NA	NA	TGCAGCGTTGAATGGGGGGACCGAAGCTCCTACGAGCAGTACTTC	CSVEWGDRSSYEQYF
TRBJ2-7	TRBV7-3	many	TRBD2	TGTGCCAGCAGTATGGGGCGGGAGTACGAGCAGTACTTC	CASSMGREYEQYF
TRBJ2-5	TRBV29-1	many	NA	TGCAGCTTCAGAAACCCGACGGACCGGGGAGAGACCCAGTACTTC	CSFRNPTDRGETQYF